The 10 T cell receptor beta chains reported below all come from one sample, sequenced in a study of vaccination effects on CD4 cells after COVID-19. After expansion with viral peptide pools in the ViraFEST assay, antigen-specific CD4+ T cells were sequenced. The culture ran for 9 to 11 days, and then CD4+ T cells were isolated. Vaccination of participants consisted of two doses of either the BNT162b2 or mRNA-1273 vaccine. TCRdb's table, derived via immunoSEQ multiplex PCR, lists solely in-frame clones and lacks some. The sample shows about 46,000 clones, 65% to 75% of them seen only once. Their antigen targets remain unknown. The source material was CD4+ T cells from PBMCs cultured with HCoV-OC43 spike peptides, sampled after COVID-19 vaccination. Subset: HCoV-OC43 spike overlapping peptide pool stimulation. The receptors stem from a human donor who received a COVID-19 vaccine.

This chain joins TRBV6-5 and TRBJ2-7, with 8 bases lining up with TRBD2. With 2 bases clipped from V and 6 bases from J, the junction kept 12 bases outside the gene matches. This CDR3 region has 16 residues. The germline gives CDR1 MNHEY, CDR2 SVGAGI. CDR3 residues: CASSYEAGAPSVEQYF. CDR3 nucleotide sequence: TGTGCCAGCAGTTACGAAGCGGGAGCCCCCTCTGTCGAGCAGTACTTC.

V and J are TRBV19 and TRBJ1-2; TRBD1 matches at 8 bases. Trimming removed 3 bases from V and 4 bases from J; junction bases left unmatched: 7. CDR1 is LNHDA and CDR2 is SQIVND in the germline V gene (reference sequence). The CDR3 is 15 amino acids. The CDR3 region is CASSIAQGALYGYTF. Here the CDR3 DNA reads TGTGCCAGTAGTATTGCCCAGGGGGCCCTCTATGGCTACACCTTC.

The chain links TRBV2 to TRBJ2-3; 12 nucleotides agree with TRBD2. The germline CDR1 and CDR2 sequences are SNHLY and FYNNEI. The V and J ends lost 8 bases and 4 bases, in that order; junction bases with no gene match: 19. This CDR3 is 19 amino acids long. The CDR3 is CASRAGGRKTSGRADTQYF. In DNA, the CDR3 is TGTGCCAGCCGGGCAGGGGGACGCAAGACTAGCGGGAGAGCAGATACGCAGTATTTT.

The rearrangement uses TRBV30 and TRBJ1-6; D call uncertain. V was trimmed by 1 base and J by 6 bases, leaving 7 bases between them. The CDR3 runs to 13 residues. Germline loops: CDR1 GTSNPN, CDR2 SVGIG (reference sequence). CDR3 loop: CAWSGKVNSPLHF. CDR3 DNA: TGTGCCTGGAGTGGGAAAGTTAATTCACCCCTCCACTTT.

This clone came up a few times. The chain joins TRBV2 to TRBJ2-7, with unresolved D. V lost 4 bases, J lost 6 bases, and 13 bases lay in between. This CDR3 is 13 amino acids long. Germline V gives CDR1 SNHLY, CDR2 FYNNEI. For the CDR3, the DNA is TGTGCCAGCAGTGCGAATACCCAAGGCGAGCAGTACTTC. Translated: CASSANTQGEQYF.

The chain recombines TRBV27 with TRBJ1-5; 8 bases fit TRBD1. The CDR3 runs 16 residues. CDR1 and CDR2 from the germline V gene are MNHEY and SMNVEV (reference sequence). J gave up 7 bases and V 2 bases, and 10 bases lay outside the gene matches. CDR3 DNA: TGTGCCAGCAGTTTACCACCGGGACAGGTCAGCCAGCCCCAGCATTTT. This codes for CASSLPPGQVSQPQHF.

The chain uses TRBV28 and TRBJ2-7; D ambiguous. Germline CDR1 and CDR2: MDHEN and SYDVKM. The CDR3 has 14 residues. Trimming left V 4 bases short and J 3 bases short, with 13 bases between. CDR3: CASSYPAIGYEQYF. DNA of the CDR3: TGTGCCAGCAGTTACCCGGCTATAGGCTACGAGCAGTACTTC.

The gene calls are TRBV21-1 and TRBJ2-7; TRBD2 is the table's D call and was not checked against the DNA. TRBV21-1 is a documented pseudogene. The CDR3 contains 12 residues. In nucleotides, the CDR3 is TGTGCCAGCAGGCCGAGGGTTTACGAGCAGTACTTC. Translated, it gives CASRPRVYEQYF.

V and J are TRBV5-1 and TRBJ1-1; the match to TRBD1 covers 7 bases. The CDR3 is 15 residues long. The V and J ends lost 4 bases and 3 bases, in that order; junction bases with no gene match: 9. Germline CDR1 SGHRS, CDR2 YFSETQ. CDR3 protein: CASSRDGQADTEAFF. The CDR3 DNA sequence: TGCGCCAGCAGCCGAGATGGACAGGCGGACACTGAAGCTTTCTTT.

Only one count was recorded for this clone. The rearrangement uses TRBV12-3 or TRBV12-4 and TRBJ2-5; no clear D. CDR3 size: 12 residues. Trimming cost V 7 bases and J 2 bases, with 8 bases left between them. The CDR3 DNA follows: TGTGCCAGCAAGGGCATTCAAGAGACCCAGTACTTC. Protein: CASKGIQETQYF.